The 6 T cell receptor beta chains below come from one sample, sequenced in a study of cytomegalovirus exposure and HLA in healthy donors. The PCR ran on 60 Vbeta and 13 Jbeta primers. TCRdb keeps only in-frame clones here, not all; method: immunoSEQ multiplex PCR. The sample has about 140,000 clones; about 9.1% are singletons. Sequencing used PBMCs. Every receptor here comes from a woman aged 40-49 years in good health and CMV-seropositive.

This clone was detected a few times. The CDR3 DNA follows: TGTGCCAGCTTAGGAGGCGGGGCCTTCACCGGGGAGCTGTTTTTT. This codes for CASLGGGAFTGELFF. V gene TRBV18 combines with J gene TRBJ2-2; weak D call: TRBD2 (6 bases). V dropped 7 bases and J dropped 4 bases, with 16 bases sitting between them. The CDR3 loop spans 15 amino acids. Germline CDR1 is KGHSH and CDR2 is LQKENI.

A few counts support this clone. The genes are TRBV5-5 and TRBJ2-2; 8 nucleotides align to TRBD1. From germline, CDR1 is SGHKS and CDR2 YYEKEE (reference sequence). Losses at the gene ends were 3 bases for V and 2 bases for J; bases not matched to a gene: 9. This CDR3 comprises 17 residues. The CDR3 DNA is TGTGCCAGCAGCTGGACAGGGACGGCGGGCAACACCGGGGAGCTGTTTTTT. Protein sequence: CASSWTGTAGNTGELFF.

There are a few counts of this clone. The V gene is TRBV2, the J gene TRBJ1-2, with 9 bases identical to TRBD1. Germline loops: CDR1 SNHLY, CDR2 FYNNEI. The CDR3 contains 15 residues. V shed 7 bases, J shed 4 bases, and the junction held 10 bases outside the gene matches. The CDR3, as DNA: TGTGCCAGCAAGACAGGGGGTTTGGTTGGCTATGGCTACACCTTC. Encoded protein: CASKTGGLVGYGYTF.

The chain is built from TRBV5-4 and TRBJ2-5; D is unclear. V was shortened by 0 bases and J by 1 base, with 7 bases between the two germline ends. Germline V gene lookup returns CDR1 SGHNT and CDR2 YYREEE (reference sequence). There are 14 residues in the CDR3. The CDR3 region is CASSLDWPQETQYF. CDR3 DNA: TGTGCCAGCAGCTTGGATTGGCCCCAAGAGACCCAGTACTTC.

V usage is TRBV7-9 and J usage is TRBJ1-1, with D maybe TRBD1 (5 bases). CDR3 size: 12 residues. The germline V gene has CDR1 SEHNR and CDR2 FQNEAQ (reference sequence). V lost 4 bases and J lost 11, with 14 bases in between. Here the CDR3 DNA reads TGTGCCAGCAGCTCCAGGGCAGGGCGGGCTTTCTTT. It is translated as CASSSRAGRAFF.

The chain uses TRBV2 and TRBJ1-2, with unresolved D. The CDR3 consists of 11 residues. Trimming took 3 bases from V and 4 from J, leaving 3 bases between them. Germline CDR1 and CDR2: SNHLY and FYNNEI. This CDR3 is CASSDSYGYTF. In DNA, the CDR3 is TGTGCCAGCAGTGACAGCTATGGCTACACCTTC.